These 10 T cell receptor beta chains originate from one sample sequenced in a study of T cells in Graves' hyperthyroidism and ophthalmopathy. The investigators amplified TCR beta CDR3 regions from RNA transcripts. Researchers ran a first-round RT-PCR on the TCR CDR3 using the HTBI primer set. TCRdb independently ran MiXCR on the multiplex PCR reads; one entry per CDR3 protein. Of about 640,000 distinct CDR3 sequences in the sample, 45% were seen once. Sequencing was carried out using peripheral blood or thyroid tissue (not recorded which). Source of these receptors: an adult man with Graves' disease, either hyperthyroidism or ophthalmopathy (not recorded which).

Note on this clonotype: A much larger clone lies one base from this, so it may be a read error. The V call is TRBV29-1, the J call TRBJ2-5; D call uncertain. Germline V lookup: CDR1 SQVTM, CDR2 ANQGSEA. This CDR3 has 12 amino acids. Trimming removed 6 bases at V and 5 bases at J, with 13 bases between. The CDR3: CSVAPGRETQYF. DNA for the CDR3: TGCAGCGTCGCCCCGGGTCGGGAGACCCAGTACTTC.

V and J are TRBV5-1 and TRBJ1-2; 9 bases line up with TRBD1. The trim removed 0 bases at V and 7 bases at J, leaving 10 bases unmatched. The CDR3 runs 16 residues. Germline CDR1 and CDR2: SGHRS and YFSETQ. The CDR3 bases are TGCGCCAGCAGCTTGGGCTGGGACAGGGCGAGCGGTGGCTACACCTTC. Protein sequence: CASSLGWDRASGGYTF.

This clonotype was seen at least ten times. The chain employs TRBV7-8 and TRBJ2-7; the match to TRBD2 covers 8 bases. Germline V CDR1 and CDR2: SGHVS, FQNEAQ. The ends lost 5 bases at V and 1 base at J; junction bases unmatched: 4. The CDR3 runs 14 residues. The CDR3 reads CASSAREGSYEQYF. In DNA form, the CDR3 reads TGTGCCAGCAGCGCCCGGGAGGGATCCTACGAGCAGTACTTC.

The V gene is TRBV29-1, the J gene TRBJ1-4; D call uncertain. Trimming took off 1 base at V and 1 base at J, with 1 base between the two ends. This CDR3 contains 12 residues. The germline V gene encodes CDR1 SQVTM and CDR2 ANQGSEA. DNA of the CDR3: TGCAGCGTTGAAGGAACTAATGAAAAACTGTTTTTT. Protein sequence: CSVEGTNEKLFF.

The J gene is TRBJ1-3, the V gene TRBV6-1; a weak D match, TRBD1 (6 bases). CDR3 length: 11 residues. Germline CDR1 reads MNHNS; CDR2 reads SASEGT. CDR3 sequence: CGTGRGNTIYF. In DNA form, the CDR3 reads TGTGGTACAGGGAGGGGAAACACCATATATTTT.

This chain joins TRBV29-1 and TRBJ1-2, with 9 bases that match TRBD1. The CDR3 sequence is 13 residues long. Looked up from germline, CDR1 is SQVTM and CDR2 is ANQGSEA. With V trimmed by 6 bases and J by 4 bases, 6 bases remained unmatched. CDR3 nucleotides: TGCAGCGTCGACCGGGACAGGGTCTATGGCTACACCTTC. As protein: CSVDRDRVYGYTF.

The chain has TRBV29-1 and TRBJ1-1; 9 bases match TRBD1. This CDR3 has 13 amino acids. The J segment lost 6 bases and the V segment lost 7 bases, leaving 9 bases of the junction unmatched. CDR1 SQVTM and CDR2 ANQGSEA come from the germline V gene. CDR3 sequence reads: CSAYRDRVPEAFF. In DNA, the CDR3 is TGCAGCGCCTACCGGGACAGGGTTCCTGAAGCTTTCTTT.

On this clonotype itself: One end of the junction does not line up with germline, which may come from a read error. V gene TRBV5-1 combines with J gene TRBJ2-7; 14 nucleotides agree with TRBD2. The length of the CDR3 is 16 residues. CDR1 is SGHRS, CDR2 YFSETQ, per germline. The CDR3, as DNA: TGTGCCAGCAGCTCGGCGGGACTAGCGGGAGTCTACGAGCAGTACTTC. It encodes CASSSAGLAGVYEQYF.

This clonotype was seen only once. This sequence may be a read error, since a much larger clone differs from it by one base. This chain joins TRBV10-3 and TRBJ1-5; D gene uncertain. The CDR3 consists of 16 residues. The V end lost 2 bases, the J end lost 0 bases, and 11 bases lay between the germline ends. Looked up from germline, CDR1 is ENHRY and CDR2 is SYGVKD. The CDR3 nucleotides are TGTGCCATCAGTGAGGTTAGTCTTTTTAGCAATCAGCCCCAGCATTTT. This encodes CAISEVSLFSNQPQHF.

V and J are TRBV29-1 and TRBJ2-5; D is possibly TRBD1 or TRBD2 (5 bases each). The germline gives CDR1 SQVTM, CDR2 ANQGSEA. This CDR3 comprises 12 residues. The germline V and J ends were trimmed by 5 bases and 5 bases, with 12 bases remaining between them. The DNA for the CDR3 is TGCAGCGTTCGAGGGGTTGGGGAGACCCAGTACTTC. Its translation is CSVRGVGETQYF. Drawing the rest from reference TRBV29-1 and TRBJ2-5, the complete variable domain is SAVISQKPSRDICQRGTSLTIQCQVDSQVTMMFWYRQQPGQSLTLIATANQGSEATYESGFVIDKFPISRPNLTFSTLTVSNMSPEDSSIYLCSVRGVGETQYFGPGTRLLVL.